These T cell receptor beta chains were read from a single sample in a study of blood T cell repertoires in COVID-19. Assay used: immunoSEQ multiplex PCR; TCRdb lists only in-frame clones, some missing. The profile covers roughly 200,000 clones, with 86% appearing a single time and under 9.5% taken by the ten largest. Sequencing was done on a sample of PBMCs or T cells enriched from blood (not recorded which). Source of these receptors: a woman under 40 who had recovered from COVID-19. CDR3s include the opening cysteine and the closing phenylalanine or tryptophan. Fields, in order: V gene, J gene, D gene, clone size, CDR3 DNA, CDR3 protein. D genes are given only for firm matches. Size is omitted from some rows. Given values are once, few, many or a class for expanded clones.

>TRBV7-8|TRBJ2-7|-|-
TGTGCCAGCAGCTTCCGGGACTACGAGCAGTACTTC
CASSFRDYEQYF
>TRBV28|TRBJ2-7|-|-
TGTGCCAGCAGTAACACCCCCCCCTACGAGCAGTACTTC
CASSNTPPYEQYF
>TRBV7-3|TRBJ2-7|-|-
TGTGCCAGCAGCTCCGGGACTGTTAGCTCCTACGAGCAGTACTTC
CASSSGTVSSYEQYF
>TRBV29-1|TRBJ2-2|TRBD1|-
TGCAGTTTTCAGGGACAGGGGACCGGGGAGCTGTTTTTT
CSFQGQGTGELFF
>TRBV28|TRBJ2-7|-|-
TGTGCCAGCAGTTTGACAGCCGAAAGCTACGAGCAGTACTTC
CASSLTAESYEQYF
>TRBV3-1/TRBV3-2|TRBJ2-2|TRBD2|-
TGTGCCAGCAGCCAATTAGGGGGGACTAGCAGGGCCGGGGAGCTGTTTTTT
CASSQLGGTSRAGELFF
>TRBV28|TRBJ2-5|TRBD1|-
TGTGCCAGCAGTCCCACACACGGCCCAGACAGGGTTTGGGGAGAGACCCAGTACTTC
CASSPTHGPDRVWGETQYF
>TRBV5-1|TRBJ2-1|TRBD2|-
TGCGCCAGCAGCTTTAGGGTAGCGGGTCAAGCGGGTTCTGAGCAGTTCTTC
CASSFRVAGQAGSEQFF
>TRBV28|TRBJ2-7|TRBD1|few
TGTGCCAGCCGGACAGGAGGCCACTACGAGCAGTACTTC
CASRTGGHYEQYF
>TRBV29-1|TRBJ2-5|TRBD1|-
TGCAGCGCTGACAGGGACCAAGAGACCCAGTACTTC
CSADRDQETQYF
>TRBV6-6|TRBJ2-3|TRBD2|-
TGTGCCAGCAGTAATAGCGGGAGAGTTATTACAGATACGCAGTATTTT
CASSNSGRVITDTQYF
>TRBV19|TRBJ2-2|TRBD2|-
TGTGCCACCCTAGCGGGGGAACAGGGGAAAACCGGGGAGCTGTTTTTT
CATLAGEQGKTGELFF
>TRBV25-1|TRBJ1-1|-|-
TGTGCCAGCAGTGTGCAGGGATTGGTCACTGAAGCTTTCTTT
CASSVQGLVTEAFF
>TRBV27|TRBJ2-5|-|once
TGTGCCAGCAGTTTATCGGGGGCGTCAGGGGTATGGCAAGAGACCCAGTACTTC
CASSLSGASGVWQETQYF
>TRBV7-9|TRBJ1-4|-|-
TGTGCCAGCAGCTCCGAAGCCTCGTCCCCTCCTTATAATGAAAAACTGTTTTTT
CASSSEASSPPYNEKLFF
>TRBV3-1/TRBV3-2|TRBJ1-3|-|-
TGTGCCAGCAGCTCACTCAGACAGCAATTATATTTT
CASSSLRQQLYF
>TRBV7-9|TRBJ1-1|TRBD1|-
TGTGCCAGCAGCCACAGGGGGCGCGACACTGAAGCTTTCTTT
CASSHRGRDTEAFF
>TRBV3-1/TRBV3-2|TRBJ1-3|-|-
TGTGCCAGCAGAAAACAGGGAAGGGGCTCTGGAAACACCATATATTTT
CASRKQGRGSGNTIYF
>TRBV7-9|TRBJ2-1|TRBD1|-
TGTGCCAGCAGCAAGGACAGGGATCGTGAGCAGTTCTTC
CASSKDRDREQFF
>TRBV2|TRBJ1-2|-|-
TGTGCCGTGTGGGCTACGGCCTTC
CAVWATAF
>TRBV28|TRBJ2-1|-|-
TGTGCCAGCAGTTTGGCCCGACAGGCGTCATTTCAGTTCTTC
CASSLARQASFQFF
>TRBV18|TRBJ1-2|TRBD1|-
TGTGCCAGCTCACTACAGGGGGCGCTGAACTATGGCTACACCTTC
CASSLQGALNYGYTF
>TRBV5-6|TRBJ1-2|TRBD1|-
TGTGCCAGCAGTTTTGGCGGACAGGGGTATGGCTACACCTTC
CASSFGGQGYGYTF
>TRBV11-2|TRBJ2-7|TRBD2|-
TGTGCCAGCAGCTTAGCGGCTAGCGGGAGAGGGTACGAGCAGTACTTC
CASSLAASGRGYEQYF
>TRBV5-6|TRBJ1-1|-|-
TGTGCCAGCAGCTTGGGGAGCGACACTGAAGCTTTCTTT
CASSLGSDTEAFF
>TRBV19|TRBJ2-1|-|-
TGTGCCAGTAGTAGGGAACTAGCAGTTAACAATGAGCAGTTCTTC
CASSRELAVNNEQFF
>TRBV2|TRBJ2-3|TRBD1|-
TGTGCCAGCAGGATGGGACAGGAGAAGTATTTT
CASRMGQEKYF
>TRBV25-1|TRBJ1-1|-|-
TGTGCCAGCAGTGTTGGAGGTTTGGAAGCTTTCTTT
CASSVGGLEAFF